This T cell receptor beta chain is from a study of shared clonotypes between healthy human individuals. In the study overall: Donors were a couple of women and a few men aged 18 to 49.

Comment on this clone: Its antigen is not identified.

Investigators divided CD4+ cells into CD45RA+ naive and CD45RA-negative memory subsets. Libraries were prepared by immunoSEQ multiplex PCR; TCRdb keeps only in-frame clonotypes and omits some of them. The sample shows fewer than 3 million clones, 85% to 95% of them seen only once. CDR3 length: 15 residues. Per germline, CDR1 SGHRS and CDR2 YFSETQ. Trimming pared 5 bases from V and 0 bases from J, leaving 15 bases between. Broader study findings: Sharing of clonotypes among donors was expected to vary with sequencing depth. The donor pool, a small one, limited the genetic and exposure-history diversity represented.

The V and J genes are TRBV5-1 and TRBJ2-7, with D maybe TRBD2 (6 bases). Material for sequencing was naive CD4+ T cells from PBMCs. Subset denoted: CD45RA+ positively selected. This receptor was obtained from a young man in good health. Some clones in this sample may be carry-over from other donors' samples. In nucleotides, the CDR3 is TGCGCCAGCAGGGGCCGGGACTTAAGCTCCTACGAGCAGTACTTC. Its translation is CASRGRDLSSYEQYF.